The 22 T cell receptor beta chains below were found in one sample sequenced in a study of OX40 agonist ivuxolimab in advanced cancers. The assay was immunoSEQ multiplex PCR, and TCRdb's table has in-frame clones only and misses some. The sample has just under 75,000 clones; about nine tenths are singletons. The material sequenced was CD4+ or CD8+ T cells sorted from blood, taken in a trial of the OX40 agonist ivuxolimab. The origin of the receptors is an adult with an advanced solid tumor such as melanoma, head and neck, liver or kidney cancer.

CDR3 region: CASSLAASGRGTDEQFF. CDR3 nucleotides: TGTGCCAGCAGCTTAGCGGCCAGCGGGAGAGGGACGGATGAGCAGTTCTTC. The chain links TRBV7-9 to TRBJ2-1, with 8 bases that match TRBD2. This CDR3 is 17 amino acids long. Per germline, CDR1 SEHNR and CDR2 FQNEAQ (reference sequence). The junction had 12 bases not matched to a gene; V was cut back by 0 bases and J by 8 bases.

The chain combines TRBV7-9 with TRBJ2-1; D uncertain. The CDR3 runs 13 residues. Per the germline V gene, CDR1 is SEHNR and CDR2 is FQNEAQ (reference sequence). V was pared by 0 bases and J by 7 bases, with 7 bases between. In DNA, the CDR3 is TGTGCCAGCAGCTTAGCCTATGAGAATGAGCAGTTCTTC. Translation gives CASSLAYENEQFF.

CDR3: CASSSSGRAGSPLHF. The CDR3 DNA follows: TGTGCCAGCAGCTCCTCGGGACGGGCGGGCTCACCCCTCCACTTT. The chain couples TRBV7-2 to TRBJ1-6, with D possibly matching TRBD1 (5 bases). From germline, CDR1 is SGHTA and CDR2 FQGNSA. Between the trimmed V and J ends, which lost 4 bases and 10 bases, there was a span of 17 bases. The CDR3 length is 15 residues. The full variable domain, rest sourced from reference TRBV7-2 and TRBJ1-6, is GAGVSQSPSNKVTEKGKDVELRCDPISGHTALYWYRQSLGQGLEFLIYFQGNSAPDKSGLPSDRFSAERTGGSVSTLTIQRTQQEDSAVYLCASSSSGRAGSPLHFGNGTRLTVT.

This clone was counted between two and nine times. This chain uses TRBV19 with TRBJ1-5; D is possibly TRBD1 (5 bases). Germline V gives CDR1 LNHDA, CDR2 SQIVND (reference sequence). V was trimmed by 5 bases and J by 7 bases, leaving 15 bases between them. The CDR3 runs to 14 residues. Here the CDR3 DNA reads TGTGCCAGTAGTCCGGGTGGGGGTGGACAGCCCCAGCATTTT. This translates into CASSPGGGGQPQHF.

The chain has TRBV27 and TRBJ2-1, with TRBD1 identical over 9 bases. V gave up 2 bases and J gave up 7 bases; unmatched junction bases: 6. The CDR3 has 15 amino acids. Per the germline V gene, CDR1 is MNHEY and CDR2 is SMNVEV (reference sequence). Here the CDR3 reads CASSLRDRVFNEQFF. CDR3 DNA sequence: TGTGCCAGCAGTTTACGGGACAGGGTTTTTAATGAGCAGTTCTTC.

The V and J genes are TRBV11-2 and TRBJ2-7; D is possibly TRBD2 (6 bases). The CDR3 runs to 15 residues. In germline, CDR1 is SGHAT, CDR2 FQNNGV. The ends were cut back, 1 base at V and 5 bases at J, with 15 bases in the middle. The CDR3 loop reads CASSLVFRGDHEQYF. The CDR3 nucleotides read TGTGCCAGCAGCTTAGTATTTCGCGGGGACCACGAGCAGTACTTC.

The J gene is TRBJ2-7, the V gene TRBV28, with 7 bases identical to TRBD1. J gave up 2 bases and V 6 bases, and 10 bases lay outside the gene matches. CDR1 is MDHEN and CDR2 is SYDVKM in the germline V gene. The CDR3 consists of 15 residues. The CDR3 loop is CASSRGPDRAYEQYF. The CDR3 DNA reads as TGTGCCAGCAGCCGCGGCCCCGACAGGGCCTACGAGCAGTACTTC.

The chain carries TRBV7-2 and TRBJ1-5, with D possibly being TRBD1 (5 bases). This CDR3 region has 16 residues. CDR1 SGHTA and CDR2 FQGNSA come from the germline V gene. With 1 base removed from V and 0 bases from J, the gap between germline ends came to 10 bases. CDR3 sequence: CASSLVSGYSNQPQHF. The CDR3 DNA reads TGTGCCAGCAGCTTAGTCTCAGGGTATAGCAATCAGCCCCAGCATTTT.

This CDR3 is CASSLNGANEKLFF. CDR3 coding DNA: TGCGCCAGCAGCTTGAACGGGGCTAATGAAAAACTGTTTTTT. V is TRBV5-1 and J is TRBJ1-4; D unresolved. V dropped 1 base and J dropped 3 bases, with 7 bases sitting between them. CDR1 is SGHRS and CDR2 is YFSETQ in the germline V gene. The CDR3 spans 14 residues.

CDR3 residues: CASSYAGTARETQYF. Written as DNA, the CDR3 is TGTGCCAGCAGTTACGCGGGGACAGCGCGAGAGACCCAGTACTTC. The V and J genes are TRBV6-5 and TRBJ2-5, with a tentative D call TRBD1 (7 bases). CDR1 is MNHEY and CDR2 is SVGAGI in the germline V gene. The CDR3 is 15 residues long. Deletions cut 2 bases from V and 4 bases from J, with 14 bases between.

This rearrangement joins TRBV7-2 to TRBJ2-1; tentatively, D is TRBD1 (5 bases). The V end was cut by 2 bases, the J end by 9 bases, with 23 bases between. The length of the CDR3 is 17 residues. From germline, CDR1 is SGHTA and CDR2 FQGNSA. Written as DNA, the CDR3 is TGTGCCAGCAGCTTAAGAAGGTCAGGGAATACGGGCACTGAGCAGTTCTTC. Its translation is CASSLRRSGNTGTEQFF.

This sequence joins TRBV5-4 and TRBJ2-2, with TRBD2 identical over 10 bases. Per the germline V gene, CDR1 is SGHNT and CDR2 is YYREEE (reference sequence). The CDR3 sequence is 16 residues long. With V trimmed by 0 bases and J by 6 bases, 5 bases remained unmatched. The chain's CDR3 is CASSLASLAGAGELFF. CDR3 nucleotides: TGTGCCAGCAGCTTGGCCTCCCTAGCGGGAGCCGGGGAGCTGTTTTTT.

The chain combines TRBV5-1 with TRBJ1-5; D gene uncertain. The CDR3 length is 13 residues. The germline CDR1 and CDR2 sequences are SGHRS and YFSETQ. Trimming removed 0 bases at V and 3 bases at J, with 4 bases between. The CDR3 is CASSLESNQPQHF. The DNA of the CDR3 is TGCGCCAGCAGCTTGGAATCCAATCAGCCCCAGCATTTT.

The chain couples TRBV18 to TRBJ2-7; TRBD1 agrees at 7 bases. Trimming took 3 bases from V and 4 from J; bases not matched to a gene: 3. In germline, CDR1 is KGHSH, CDR2 LQKENI. This CDR3 is built from 13 residues. In nucleotides, the CDR3 is TGTGCCAGCTCACCGGGACAGAGTTACGAGCAGTACTTC. Translated: CASSPGQSYEQYF.

The chain has TRBV18 and TRBJ1-1; TRBD1 agrees at 10 bases. The CDR3 sequence is 21 residues long. From germline, CDR1 is KGHSH and CDR2 LQKENI. V was pared by 4 bases and J by 6 bases, with 26 bases of the junction left unmatched. Here the CDR3 reads CASSRETPGTGVRGGEAEAFF. Here the CDR3 DNA reads TGTGCCAGCTCACGGGAGACGCCCGGGACAGGGGTCAGGGGGGGTGAAGCTGAAGCTTTCTTT.

This sequence joins TRBV7-2 and TRBJ2-7; no clear D. V lost 5 bases and J 2 bases, leaving 16 bases between the germline ends. Germline V gives CDR1 SGHTA, CDR2 FQGNSA. The CDR3 contains 15 residues. CDR3: CASSPSLTTPYEQYF. CDR3 nucleotide sequence: TGTGCCAGCAGCCCTTCCTTGACAACCCCCTACGAGCAGTACTTC.

This clone has just a few counts. The V gene is TRBV25-1, the J gene TRBJ1-4; D is perhaps TRBD1 (5 bases). Germline loops: CDR1 MGHDK, CDR2 SYGVNS. The CDR3 sequence is 16 residues long. Trimming left V 2 bases short and J 8 bases short, with 18 bases between. The CDR3: CASSETLGLKTEKLFF. Here the CDR3 DNA reads TGTGCCAGCAGTGAAACCCTGGGGCTAAAAACGGAAAAACTGTTTTTT. The whole variable domain, remainder taken from reference TRBV25-1 and TRBJ1-4, is EADIYQTPRYLVIGTGKKITLECSQTMGHDKMYWYQQDPGMELHLIHYSYGVNSTEKGDLSSESTVSRIRTEHFPLTLESARPSHTSQYLCASSETLGLKTEKLFFGSGTQLSVL.

The chain is built from TRBV5-1 and TRBJ2-3; D remains unclear. Germline V CDR1 and CDR2: SGHRS, YFSETQ. The ends were cut back, 4 bases at V and 6 bases at J, with 9 bases in the middle. This CDR3 region has 12 residues. Written as DNA, the CDR3 is TGCGCCAGCAGCCGCGGCGATGATACGCAGTATTTT. Its protein is CASSRGDDTQYF.

This clone was seen only once. CDR3 coding DNA: TGCGCCAGCAGCAGGGAGGGTCGGGAGACCCAGTACTTC. Its protein product is CASSREGRETQYF. J is TRBJ2-5 and V is TRBV5-1; 7 nucleotides line up with TRBD2. The V segment lost 4 bases and the J segment 5 bases; nucleotides outside the gene matches: 5. Germline V gene lookup returns CDR1 SGHRS and CDR2 YFSETQ. This CDR3 contains 13 residues.

This chain links TRBV5-1 with TRBJ2-3, with D uncertain. Germline V lookup: CDR1 SGHRS, CDR2 YFSETQ. The germline V and J ends were trimmed by 4 bases and 2 bases, with 14 bases remaining between them. The CDR3 sequence is 15 residues long. The CDR3 region has the DNA TGCGCCAGCAGCCCCCTGGATGGAATCACAGATACGCAGTATTTT. Protein sequence: CASSPLDGITDTQYF. The full variable domain, its missing parts supplied by reference TRBV5-1 and TRBJ2-3, is KAGVTQTPRYLIKTRGQQVTLSCSPISGHRSVSWYQQTPGQGLQFLFEYFSETQRNKGNFPGRFSGRQFSNSRSEMNVSTLELGDSALYLCASSPLDGITDTQYFGPGTRLTVL.

About this clone: The junction differs from germline at one of its ends, possibly a read error. The rearrangement uses TRBV15 and TRBJ2-7; D possibly corresponds to TRBD2 (5 bases). Germline-derived CDR1 and CDR2 are LNHNV and YYDKDF (reference sequence). The CDR3 is 14 amino acids. The CDR3 here is CAASRPGYEREQYF. The CDR3 DNA follows: TGTGCCGCCAGCAGGCCGGGGTACGAAAGGGAGCAGTACTTC.

Here the CDR3 reads CASSVKAGGVGELFF. The CDR3 DNA follows: TGTGCCAGCAGCGTTAAAGCGGGAGGGGTCGGGGAGCTGTTTTTT. The chain joins TRBV9 to TRBJ2-2; TRBD2 matches at 10 bases. V shed 2 bases and J 7 bases; nucleotides not matched to a gene: 5. In germline, CDR1 is SGDLS, CDR2 YYNGEE. The CDR3 length is 15 residues.